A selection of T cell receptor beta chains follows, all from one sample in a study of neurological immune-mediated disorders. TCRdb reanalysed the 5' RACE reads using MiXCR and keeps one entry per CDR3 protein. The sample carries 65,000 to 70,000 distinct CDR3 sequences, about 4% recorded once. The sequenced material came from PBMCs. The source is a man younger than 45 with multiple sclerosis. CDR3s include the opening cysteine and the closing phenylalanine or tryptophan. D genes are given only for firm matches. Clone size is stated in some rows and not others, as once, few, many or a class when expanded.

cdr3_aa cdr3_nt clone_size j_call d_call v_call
CASSGGTNNEQFF TGCGCATCTAGCGGGGGGACTAACAATGAGCAGTTCTTC many TRBJ2-1 TRBD2 TRBV10-2
CSAPTYQGQGGYGYTF TGCAGTGCTCCCACCTACCAGGGACAGGGCGGCTATGGCTACACCTTC many TRBJ1-2 TRBD1 TRBV20-1
CATSGKGTIPLRNTEAFF TGTGCCACCAGCGGAAAAGGGACAATCCCCCTTAGGAACACTGAAGCTTTCTTT many TRBJ1-1 - TRBV15
CASSGGQRETQYF TGTGCCAGCAGTGGGGGACAACGGGAGACCCAGTACTTC many TRBJ2-5 - TRBV12-3/TRBV12-4
CASSDLGRVSGNTEAFF TGTGCCAGCTCAGATTTAGGCAGGGTCTCGGGTAACACTGAAGCTTTCTTT - TRBJ1-1 - TRBV18
CASSPGGGWGDTQYF TGTGCCAGCAGCCCGGGGGGGGGCTGGGGAGATACGCAGTATTTT few TRBJ2-3 TRBD2 TRBV9
CASSRYRDPSYEQYF TGTGCCAGCAGTCGGTACAGGGACCCATCCTACGAGCAGTACTTC many TRBJ2-7 - TRBV27
CASSPEDRAGNEQFF TGTGCCAGCAGCCCCGAAGACAGGGCTGGGAATGAGCAGTTCTTC many TRBJ2-1 TRBD1 TRBV7-9
CASSWGGGGSYNEQFF TGCGCCAGCAGCTGGGGGGGCGGGGGATCCTACAATGAGCAGTTCTTC many TRBJ2-1 - TRBV5-1
CASSWTDTGELFF TGTGCCAGCAGTTGGACAGACACCGGGGAGCTGTTTTTT many TRBJ2-2 - TRBV6-2/TRBV6-3
CASSSQGAITDTQYF TGTGCCAGCAGCTCCCAGGGGGCCATCACAGATACGCAGTATTTT many TRBJ2-3 TRBD1 TRBV7-2
CASSLVTGTDNYGYTF TGCGCCAGCAGCTTGGTTACCGGGACAGATAACTATGGCTACACCTTC - TRBJ1-2 TRBD1 TRBV5-1
CASSRLAKAHEQFF TGCGCCAGCAGTCGGCTAGCCAAGGCCCATGAGCAGTTCTTC many TRBJ2-1 - TRBV10-2
CASSLAGTRVYNEQFF TGCGCCAGCAGCTTGGCCGGGACAAGAGTCTACAATGAGCAGTTCTTC many TRBJ2-1 - TRBV5-1
CASSAQGAYYEQYF TGTGCCAGCAGTGCCCAGGGGGCCTACTACGAGCAGTACTTC few TRBJ2-7 TRBD1 TRBV27
CASSPDGYNEQFF TGTGCCAGCTCACCGGACGGGTACAATGAGCAGTTCTTC - TRBJ2-1 - TRBV18
CSVVQGSNSGNTIYF TGCAGCGTTGTTCAGGGGTCGAACTCTGGAAACACCATATATTTT many TRBJ1-3 - TRBV29-1
CASSAPAGKYNEQFF TGTGCCAGCAGCGCCCCGGCGGGGAAATACAATGAGCAGTTCTTC few TRBJ2-1 - TRBV9
CASSPSMDRGETQYF TGTGCCAGTAGCCCCTCGATGGACAGGGGAGAGACCCAGTACTTC few TRBJ2-5 TRBD1 TRBV19
CSARTRTNEKLFF TGCAGTGCCCGGACTCGAACTAATGAAAAACTGTTTTTT many TRBJ1-4 - TRBV20-1
CSVGGREAFF TGCAGCGTTGGGGGGCGCGAAGCTTTCTTT many TRBJ1-1 - TRBV29-1
CSARGRTGNQPQHF TGCAGTGCTAGAGGTCGAACGGGCAATCAGCCCCAGCATTTT many TRBJ1-5 - TRBV20-1